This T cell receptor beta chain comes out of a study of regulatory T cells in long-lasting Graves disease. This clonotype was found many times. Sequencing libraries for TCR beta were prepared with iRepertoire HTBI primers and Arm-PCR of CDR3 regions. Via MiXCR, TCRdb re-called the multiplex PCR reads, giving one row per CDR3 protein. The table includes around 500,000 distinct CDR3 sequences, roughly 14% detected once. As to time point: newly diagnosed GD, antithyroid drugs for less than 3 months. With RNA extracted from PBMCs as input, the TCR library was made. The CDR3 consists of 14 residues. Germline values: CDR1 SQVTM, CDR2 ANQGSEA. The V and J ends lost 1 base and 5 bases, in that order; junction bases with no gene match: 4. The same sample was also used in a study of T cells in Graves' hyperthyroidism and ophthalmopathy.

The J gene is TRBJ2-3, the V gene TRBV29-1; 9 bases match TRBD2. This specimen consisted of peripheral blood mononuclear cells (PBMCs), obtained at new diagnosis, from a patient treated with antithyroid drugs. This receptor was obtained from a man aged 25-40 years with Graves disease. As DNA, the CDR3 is TGCAGCGTTGAAGTGGCGGGAGGGATAGATACGCAGTATTTT. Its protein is CSVEVAGGIDTQYF.